These 9 T cell receptor beta chains came from one sample sequenced in a study of OX40 agonist ivuxolimab in advanced cancers. Clones were sequenced by immunoSEQ multiplex PCR, and TCRdb holds only the in-frame ones, with some missing. Of about 40,000 clones listed, roughly 81% are singletons. The sequencing used CD4+ or CD8+ T cells sorted from blood, collected in a trial of the OX40 agonist ivuxolimab. These receptors all come from an adult with an advanced solid tumor such as melanoma, head and neck, liver or kidney cancer.

This clone was recorded a few times. V gene TRBV5-6 combines with J gene TRBJ1-1; D is uncertain. This CDR3 contains 13 residues. Trimming removed 2 bases at V and 8 bases at J, with 13 bases between. Germline V CDR1 and CDR2: SGHDT, YYEEEE. The chain's CDR3 is CASSFLRTEEAFF. DNA for the CDR3: TGTGCCAGCAGCTTTCTTCGGACCGAAGAAGCTTTCTTT.

Of note for this clone: This specimen includes other DNA sequences encoding the same CDR3. The chain has TRBV7-9 and TRBJ1-4; a weak D match, TRBD1 (5 bases). Germline V lookup: CDR1 SEHNR, CDR2 FQNEAQ (reference sequence). This CDR3 comprises 14 residues. V was pared by 1 base and J by 7 bases, with 10 bases between. The CDR3 here is CASSLVGGGEKLFF. The CDR3 DNA reads as TGTGCCAGCAGCTTAGTTGGGGGTGGTGAAAAACTGTTTTTT.

The rearrangement links TRBV5-1 to TRBJ2-1; 9 nucleotides align to TRBD1. The CDR3 runs 15 residues. Germline V gene sequence: CDR1 SGHRS, CDR2 YFSETQ. V was clipped by 4 bases and J by 8 bases; unmatched bases: 10. CDR3: CASSPPGTGTHEQFF. Written as DNA, the CDR3 is TGCGCCAGCAGCCCGCCCGGGACAGGGACCCATGAGCAGTTCTTC.

This chain links TRBV7-2 with TRBJ2-2, with D maybe TRBD1 (6 bases). This CDR3 is built from 13 residues. CDR1 SGHTA and CDR2 FQGNSA come from the germline V gene. V lost 1 base and J lost 6, with 6 bases in between. The CDR3 coding sequence is TGTGCCAGCAGCTTAGAGGGGGCCGGGGAGCTGTTTTTT. This encodes CASSLEGAGELFF.

The chain links TRBV5-1 to TRBJ2-5; D unclear. CDR1 and CDR2 from the germline V gene are SGHRS and YFSETQ. This CDR3 is 14 amino acids long. V was trimmed by 4 bases and J by 1 base, leaving 11 bases between them. CDR3 residues: CASSPHRTQETQYF. CDR3 in DNA: TGCGCCAGCAGCCCCCATCGGACCCAAGAGACCCAGTACTTC.

The chain uses TRBV29-1 and TRBJ2-2, with D maybe TRBD2 (5 bases). Germline CDR1 SQVTM, CDR2 ANQGSEA. The CDR3 sequence is 16 residues long. V gave up 2 bases and J gave up 6 bases, with 19 bases separating them. CDR3 DNA sequence: TGCAGCGTTGAATCGTTTGATCGGGGAGTCGCCGGGGAGCTGTTTTTT. This sequence encodes CSVESFDRGVAGELFF.

This clone has a handful of counts. This chain joins TRBV5-4 and TRBJ2-7, with TRBD2 as a possible D gene (6 bases). V lost 3 bases and J 6 bases, leaving 10 bases between the germline ends. The germline gives CDR1 SGHNT, CDR2 YYREEE (reference sequence). The CDR3 totals 12 residues. The CDR3: CASSWMGGEQYF. CDR3 sequence (DNA): TGTGCCAGCAGCTGGATGGGGGGCGAGCAGTACTTC.

This chain links TRBV6-5 with TRBJ2-7; D not resolved. Trimming pared 6 bases from V and 4 bases from J, leaving 10 bases between. This CDR3 region has 12 residues. Germline V gene data show CDR1 as MNHEY and CDR2 as SVGAGI. This CDR3 is CASSPDAYEQYF. The CDR3 coding sequence is TGTGCCAGCAGCCCCGACGCGTACGAGCAGTACTTC.

V is TRBV6-4 and J is TRBJ2-7; the D is unclear. Germline-derived CDR1 and CDR2 are MRHNA and SNTAGT. Deletions cut 3 bases from V and 0 bases from J, with 9 bases between. This CDR3 region has 14 residues. The CDR3 DNA is TGTGCCAGCAGTGAACACGGCAGCTCCTACGAGCAGTACTTC. Amino acid sequence: CASSEHGSSYEQYF.